Sequencing of this T cell receptor (beta chain) was carried out in a study of blood T cell repertoires in COVID-19. Study details: Sources were T cells, B-cell-depleted T cells, or PBMCs; the material itself was cDNA or gDNA.

Authors' methods: Amplification of reference gene primers was used by the study to estimate nucleated cell counts. Sequencing was performed with immunoSEQ multiplex PCR; in TCRdb, only in-frame clones are kept and a portion is missing. That table supplies the V and J calls and clone size; D and trimming were determined from the DNA. The sample yields approximately 350,000 clones, around 92% seen once. V was cut by 4 bases and J by 13 bases, with 17 bases left in between. Per the germline V gene, CDR1 is LGHNA and CDR2 is YSLEER. The CDR3 has 14 amino acids. The rearrangement uses TRBV4-3 and TRBJ1-6; maybe TRBD1 (6 bases). The sequenced sample consisted of peripheral blood. This sequence originates from a man aged 35 to 55 with acute or convalescent COVID-19. CDR3 protein: CASSPNREMVPLHF. CDR3 DNA: TGCGCCAGCAGCCCTAACAGGGAAATGGTGCCCCTCCACTTT.